This T cell receptor beta chain was profiled in a study of early T cells in non-severe SARS-CoV-2 infection. This clonotype was seen many times. V gave up 4 bases and J gave up 9 bases; unmatched junction bases: 6. CDR1 SNHLY and CDR2 FYNNEI come from the germline V gene. This CDR3 is 13 amino acids long. TCRdb passed the 5' RACE reads through MiXCR, listing each CDR3 protein once. The sample holds tens of thousands of distinct CDR3 sequences, 10% to 15% seen once. The gene calls are TRBV2 and TRBJ2-1, with 7 bases identical to TRBD1. This clonotype was obtained from an adult who was a healthcare worker with PCR-confirmed SARS-CoV-2 infection or an uninfected control (not recorded which). Sequencing input: whole blood. CDR3 in DNA: TGTGCCAGCAGTGTAGGGGGCCAGAGTGAGCAGTTCTTC. Protein product: CASSVGGQSEQFF.